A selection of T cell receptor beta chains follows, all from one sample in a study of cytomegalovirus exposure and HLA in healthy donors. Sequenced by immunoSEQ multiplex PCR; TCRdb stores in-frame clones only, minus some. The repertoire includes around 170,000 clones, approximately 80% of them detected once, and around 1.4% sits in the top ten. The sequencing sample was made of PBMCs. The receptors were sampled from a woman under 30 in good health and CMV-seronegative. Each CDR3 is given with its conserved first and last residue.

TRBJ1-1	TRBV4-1	CASTRARGREAFF
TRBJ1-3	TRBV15	CATSRDGSRVKGNTIYF
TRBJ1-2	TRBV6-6	CASTPDRAGLDYGYTF
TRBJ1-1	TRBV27	CASSFSLMPGERGSTEAFF
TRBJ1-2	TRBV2	CASSETGGQGYTF
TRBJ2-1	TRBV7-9	CSSSPGTSGRGDEQFF
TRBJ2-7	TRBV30	CAWNPDRGEQYF
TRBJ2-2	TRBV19	CASHREGEAGELFF
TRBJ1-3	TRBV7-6	CASSLSGASGNTIYF
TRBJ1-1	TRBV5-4	CASSRPIDRDTEAFF
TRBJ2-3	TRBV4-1	CASSQVPGRDTDTQYF
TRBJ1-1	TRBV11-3	CASSLRGREAFF
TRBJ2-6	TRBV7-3	CASSLIPGGQGGANVLTF
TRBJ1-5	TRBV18	CASSPSYQGDGNQPQHF
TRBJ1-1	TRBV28	CASSLWGGQGEAFF
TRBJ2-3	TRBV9	CASSVQDAGFASTDTQYF
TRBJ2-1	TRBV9	CASSAPGLASSYNEQFF
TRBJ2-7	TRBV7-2	CASSLYRGGLRSYEQYF
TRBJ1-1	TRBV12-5	CASGLVPGDTEAFF
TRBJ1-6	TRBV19	CASSMDPGAGPNSPLHF
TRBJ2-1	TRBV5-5	CASSPPYNEQFF
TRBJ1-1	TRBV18	CASSPLRRGAEAFF
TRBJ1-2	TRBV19	CASSRTTGWGHGYTF
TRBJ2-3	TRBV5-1	CASSFGGASTDTQYF
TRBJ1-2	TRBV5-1	CASSLTGQSNYGYTF
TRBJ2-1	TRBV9	CASNYLANYNEQFF
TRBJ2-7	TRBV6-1	CASSELGTGQREQYF
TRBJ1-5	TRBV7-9	CASSYQGNDQPQHF
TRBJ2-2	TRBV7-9	CASSLGNNRAGELFF
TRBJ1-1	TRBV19	CASQFKGVHTEAFF
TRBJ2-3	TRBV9	CASRSGTSSTDTQYF
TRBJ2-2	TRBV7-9	CASSSYRVSGELFF
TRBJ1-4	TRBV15	CATSRDNRVGEKLFF
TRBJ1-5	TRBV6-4	CASSEGQTNQPQHF
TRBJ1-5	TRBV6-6	CASSYTQGASQPQHF
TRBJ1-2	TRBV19	CASSLGQGAFGYTF
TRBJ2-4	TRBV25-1	CASRTGEFNITKNIQYF
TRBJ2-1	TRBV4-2	CASSQAGGYGEQFF
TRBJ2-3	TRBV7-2	CASSLYGDTQYF
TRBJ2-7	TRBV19	CASSMNPITYEQYF
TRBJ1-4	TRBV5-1	CASSETGLENEKLFF
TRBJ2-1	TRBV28	CASRGGGGGYNEQFF
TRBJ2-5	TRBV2	CASSTGTSGGAVDAETQYF
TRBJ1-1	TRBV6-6	CASSYEVNTEAFF
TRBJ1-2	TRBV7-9	CASSLPGQGEIPYGYTF
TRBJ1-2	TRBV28	CASSGQGFYGYTF
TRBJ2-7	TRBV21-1	CASKGDRGQRKYF
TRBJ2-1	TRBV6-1	CASSEIEDRVHEQFF
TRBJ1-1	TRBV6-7	CASSYSPQGEDNTEAFF
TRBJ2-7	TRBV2	CASSEGLWRSYEQYF
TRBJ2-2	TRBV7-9	CASSLDAVGELFF
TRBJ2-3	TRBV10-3	CAISGGLAVTDTQYF
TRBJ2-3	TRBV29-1	CSVEEGATDTQYF
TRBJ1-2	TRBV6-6	CASSYRGQGNYGYTF